One sample yielded the 14 T cell receptor beta chains listed below, sequenced in a study of cytomegalovirus exposure and HLA in healthy donors. Produced via immunoSEQ multiplex PCR; TCRdb's table is partial and in-frame only. This table has 150,000 to 250,000 clones, about 81% appearing once. Sequencing was done on a sample of PBMCs. The receptor source for this set is a young woman in good health and CMV-seronegative.

The genes are TRBV25-1 and TRBJ2-5, with TRBD1 identical over 12 bases. The CDR3 extends over 15 amino acids. The J segment lost 6 bases and the V segment lost 3 bases, leaving 5 bases of the junction unmatched. Per the germline V gene, CDR1 is MGHDK and CDR2 is SYGVNS. The CDR3 DNA reads as TGTGCCAGCAGTGATGGGGGACAGGGGGCAAAGACCCAGTACTTC. Protein: CASSDGGQGAKTQYF.

V and J are TRBV2 and TRBJ2-2, with TRBD1 matching over 11 bases. Germline V gives CDR1 SNHLY, CDR2 FYNNEI. The CDR3 is 17 residues long. The V gene end was trimmed by 6 bases and the J gene end by 2 bases; junction bases not matched to a gene: 8. The CDR3 DNA sequence: TGTGCCAGCAGCGGAGGACAGGGGGCACATAACACCGGGGAGCTGTTTTTT. Protein: CASSGGQGAHNTGELFF. Full variable domain (outside the CDR3, taken from reference TRBV2 and TRBJ2-2): EPEVTQTPSHQVTQMGQEVILRCVPISNHLYFYWYRQILGQKVEFLVSFYNNEISEKSEIFDDQFSVERPDGSNFTLKIRSTKLEDSAMYFCASSGGQGAHNTGELFFGEGSRLTVL.

The chain couples TRBV25-1 to TRBJ2-5, with 12 bases identical to TRBD2. CDR1 is MGHDK and CDR2 is SYGVNS in the germline V gene. V shed 3 bases and J 4 bases; nucleotides not matched to a gene: 9. CDR3 size: 17 residues. The CDR3 spells CASSEASGGAGGETQYF. CDR3 nucleotide sequence: TGTGCCAGCAGTGAGGCTAGCGGGGGGGCCGGTGGAGAGACCCAGTACTTC.

The CDR3 nucleotides are TGCGCCAGCAGCTTGGGGACTAGGGGTAGGCAGACCCAGTACTTC. Protein product: CASSLGTRGRQTQYF. V and J are TRBV5-1 and TRBJ2-5; 7 bases fit TRBD2. V lost 0 bases and J lost 6; bases outside the gene matches: 8. CDR3 length: 15 residues. Germline values: CDR1 SGHRS, CDR2 YFSETQ.

V and J are TRBV30 and TRBJ1-6; D remains unclear. This CDR3 contains 13 residues. V was cut by 5 bases and J by 7 bases, with 12 bases left in between. CDR1 and CDR2 (germline): GTSNPN, SVGIG (reference sequence). CDR3 nucleotides: TGTGCCTGGGGGCCTGGGAGGAATTCACCCCTCCACTTT. Its translation: CAWGPGRNSPLHF.

The gene calls are TRBV2 and TRBJ2-1; D may be TRBD1 (6 bases). This CDR3 comprises 14 residues. The V end was cut by 10 bases, the J end by 0 bases, with 13 bases between. The germline V gene has CDR1 SNHLY and CDR2 FYNNEI. CDR3 sequence: CAKKTGSSYNEQFF. In DNA, the CDR3 is TGTGCCAAGAAAACAGGGAGCTCCTACAATGAGCAGTTCTTC.

The chain links TRBV21-1 to TRBJ2-1; TRBD2, the table's D call, lacks a check against the DNA. TRBV21-1 is a listed pseudogene. The CDR3 runs to 17 residues. This CDR3 is CASSKAAGLAGYNEQFF. The DNA for the CDR3 is TGTGCCAGCAGCAAAGCCGCGGGACTAGCGGGTTACAATGAGCAGTTCTTC.

This clone occurred once. The chain is built from TRBV11-2 and TRBJ2-3, with TRBD2 matching 7 bases. Per germline, CDR1 SGHAT and CDR2 FQNNGV. V lost 5 bases to trimming and J lost 2 bases; unmatched junction nucleotides: 4. This CDR3 contains 14 residues. CDR3 residues: CASSPGLYTDTQYF. In DNA form, the CDR3 reads TGTGCCAGCAGCCCGGGACTATACACAGATACGCAGTATTTT.

V usage is TRBV7-3 and J usage is TRBJ1-1; no reliable D call. Trimming pared 4 bases from V and 4 bases from J, leaving 13 bases between. The CDR3 is made up of 14 amino acids. Germline V lookup: CDR1 SGHTA, CDR2 FQGTGA. The CDR3 sequence is CASSYLGEGTEAFF. As DNA, the CDR3 is TGTGCCAGCAGCTACCTGGGTGAGGGCACTGAAGCTTTCTTT. The whole variable domain, filled in from reference TRBV7-3 and TRBJ1-1, reads GAGVSQTPSNKVTEKGKYVELRCDPISGHTALYWYRQSLGQGPEFLIYFQGTGAADDSGLPNDRFFAVRPEGSVSTLKIQRTERGDSAVYLCASSYLGEGTEAFFGQGTRLTVV.

J is TRBJ1-2 and V is TRBV5-1; D is unresolved. Germline loops: CDR1 SGHRS, CDR2 YFSETQ. The CDR3 totals 14 residues. V was shortened by 0 bases and J by 8 bases, with 14 bases between the two germline ends. This CDR3 is CASSLGGGEAGYTF. The DNA for the CDR3 is TGCGCCAGCAGCTTGGGCGGAGGAGAGGCCGGCTACACCTTC. Looking up the rest from reference TRBV5-1 and TRBJ1-2 gives the full variable domain: KAGVTQTPRYLIKTRGQQVTLSCSPISGHRSVSWYQQTPGQGLQFLFEYFSETQRNKGNFPGRFSGRQFSNSRSEMNVSTLELGDSALYLCASSLGGGEAGYTFGSGTRLTVV.

The CDR3 spells CSATGGGEAFF. The CDR3 DNA reads as TGCAGTGCTACAGGCGGGGGCGAAGCTTTCTTT. V usage is TRBV20-1 and J usage is TRBJ1-1, with D possibly being TRBD1 (6 bases). This CDR3 has 11 residues. V was cut by 4 bases and J by 8 bases, with 11 bases left in between. Germline V gene lookup returns CDR1 DFQATT and CDR2 SNEGSKA (reference sequence).

V gene TRBV27 combines with J gene TRBJ2-2; a possible D gene is TRBD1 (6 bases). V was cut by 5 bases and J by 3 bases, with 16 bases left in between. From germline, CDR1 is MNHEY and CDR2 SMNVEV (reference sequence). CDR3 length equals 16 residues. The DNA for the CDR3 is TGTGCCAGCAGTGTATTGACACAGGGATACACCGGGGAGCTGTTTTTT. This encodes CASSVLTQGYTGELFF.

CDR3 DNA sequence: TGTGCCTGGAGTGTACAGGCAGGCGCCAATGAAAAACTGTTTTTT. It translates to CAWSVQAGANEKLFF. The chain links TRBV30 to TRBJ1-4; D is possibly TRBD1 (5 bases). Germline CDR1 reads GTSNPN; CDR2 reads SVGIG (reference sequence). The CDR3 is 15 amino acids. V dropped 0 bases and J dropped 5 bases, with 13 bases sitting between them.

This chain joins TRBV10-3 and TRBJ2-7; TRBD1 aligns across 9 bases. The CDR3 sequence is 15 residues long. CDR1 and CDR2 from the germline V gene are ENHRY and SYGVKD. J was trimmed by 6 bases and V by 6 bases; bases with no gene match: 12. The CDR3 DNA sequence: TGTGCCATCAGAAATACCGGGACAGGGTTGTTCGAGCAGTACTTC. This sequence encodes CAIRNTGTGLFEQYF.